What follows are 25 T cell receptor beta chains derived from one specimen sequenced in a study of CD8 T cells in ankylosing spondylitis (dated by TCRdb to the late 2010s). Results the study describes overall, beyond this receptor: Blood from ankylosing spondylitis patients appeared to be characterized by a TCR beta motif made up of about 8 highly homologous amino acid variants.

The library was built by means of 5' RACE. TCRdb records Illumina HiSeq 2500 as the sequencer. TCRdb reran the public reads through fastp at Q25 and MiXCR, keeping productive beta chains. Each entry merges the rows of one CDR3 protein and shows their most common DNA and genes. This sample has a few hundred thousand distinct CDR3 sequences in its table, and 20% to 25% of those were observed once. The top ten hold approximately 16% of the sample. The antigens these receptors bind are not known. The material sequenced was blood, either unsorted or a sorted T cell fraction (not recorded which). Every receptor here comes from a male donor with ankylosing spondylitis.

V gene TRBV19 combines with J gene TRBJ1-2; 7 bases map to TRBD1. The CDR3 has 13 amino acids. The germline V gene has CDR1 LNHDA and CDR2 SQIVND (reference sequence). J was trimmed by 10 bases and V by 4 bases; bases with no gene match: 9. The CDR3 here is CASSRTGSGDYTF. The DNA of the CDR3 is TGTGCCAGTAGTAGGACAGGATCTGGGGACTACACCTTC.

The V and J genes are TRBV7-6 and TRBJ1-6; D gene unclear. Between the trimmed V and J ends, which lost 7 bases and 6 bases, there was a span of 13 bases. CDR1 SGHVS and CDR2 FNYEAQ come from the germline V gene. The CDR3 length is 14 residues. The CDR3 protein is CASTASPANSPLHF. The CDR3 DNA follows: TGTGCCAGCACCGCTTCACCAGCTAATTCACCCCTCCACTTT. Full variable domain (rest looked up from reference TRBV7-6 and TRBJ1-6): GAGVSQSPRYKVTKRGQDVALRCDPISGHVSLYWYRQALGQGPEFLTYFNYEAQQDKSGLPNDRFSAERPEGSISTLTIQRTEQRDSAMYRCASTASPANSPLHFGNGTRLTVT.

This clonotype came up a few times. V is TRBV4-1 and J is TRBJ2-6; D is possibly TRBD1 or TRBD2 (5 bases each). CDR1 and CDR2 (germline): MGHRA, YSYEKL. Trimming shortened V by 2 bases and J by 3 bases, and 20 bases separated the two germline ends. The CDR3 contains 19 residues. The CDR3 protein is CASSQPRDPRRDGANVLTF. Written as DNA, the CDR3 is TGCGCCAGCAGCCAACCCCGGGACCCAAGAAGGGATGGGGCCAACGTCCTGACTTTC.

The chain combines TRBV2 with TRBJ1-5; D gene ambiguous. This CDR3 has 15 residues. The V end was cut by 4 bases, the J end by 5 bases, with 15 bases between. Per the germline V gene, CDR1 is SNHLY and CDR2 is FYNNEI. CDR3 sequence (DNA): TGTGCCAGCAGTGGAACAGTATCTGGCGATCAGCCCCAGCATTTT. It codes for CASSGTVSGDQPQHF.

V and J are TRBV5-1 and TRBJ1-2; the match to TRBD1 covers 9 bases. V dropped 0 bases and J dropped 4; count of bases not matched to a gene: 4. CDR1 is SGHRS and CDR2 is YFSETQ in the germline V gene. The CDR3 runs to 15 residues. CDR3 sequence reads: CASSLAPGQGYGYTF. The CDR3 DNA reads as TGCGCCAGCAGCTTGGCCCCGGGACAGGGCTATGGCTACACCTTC.

This clonotype appeared a few times. The J gene is TRBJ1-1, the V gene TRBV10-3; 8 nucleotides line up with TRBD1. The CDR3 spans 15 residues. Germline values: CDR1 ENHRY, CDR2 SYGVKD. V shed 7 bases and J 0 bases; nucleotides not matched to a gene: 7. CDR3 sequence: CAIKDREDMNTEAFF. CDR3 sequence (DNA): TGTGCCATCAAGGACAGGGAAGATATGAACACTGAAGCTTTCTTT.

J is TRBJ1-2 and V is TRBV5-1; TRBD1 might be the D (5 bases). V was trimmed by 4 bases and J by 1 base, leaving 11 bases between them. Germline-derived CDR1 and CDR2 are SGHRS and YFSETQ. The CDR3 sequence is 14 residues long. The CDR3 spells CASSRDGDNYGYTF. The CDR3 region has the DNA TGCGCCAGCAGCCGGGACGGGGATAACTATGGCTACACCTTC.

The chain employs TRBV5-1 and TRBJ2-5; D tentatively fits TRBD1 or TRBD2 (5 bases each). V gave up 1 base and J gave up 5 bases, with 18 bases separating them. The germline CDR1 and CDR2 sequences are SGHRS and YFSETQ. The CDR3 covers 16 residues. CDR3 residues: CASSLRGATGRETQYF. As DNA, the CDR3 is TGCGCCAGCAGCTTGAGAGGGGCAACAGGCCGGGAGACCCAGTACTTC.

The chain has TRBV20-1 and TRBJ2-5; D call uncertain. Germline CDR1 reads DFQATT; CDR2 reads SNEGSKA (reference sequence). Trimming stripped 0 bases from V and 2 bases from J, with 7 bases between. There are 13 residues in the CDR3. The CDR3 reads CSARDTGQETQYF. The CDR3 coding sequence is TGCAGTGCTAGAGATACGGGTCAAGAGACCCAGTACTTC.

This clonotype occurred a few times. The chain uses TRBV21-1 and TRBJ2-1; the table names TRBD1, a call not compared with the DNA. TRBV21-1 is listed as a pseudogene. This CDR3 spans 18 amino acids. For the CDR3, the DNA is TGTGCCAGCAGCAATCCTCTCCGAGACACCGAGACAGGCAATGAGCAGTTCTTC. Protein sequence: CASSNPLRDTETGNEQFF.

The gene calls are TRBV5-1 and TRBJ2-3; 10 bases fit TRBD2. CDR3 length equals 16 residues. CDR1 is SGHRS and CDR2 is YFSETQ in the germline V gene. Trimming cost V 1 base and J 2 bases; bases outside gene matches: 4. The CDR3 here is CASSLRLAGDTDTQYF. CDR3 nucleotide sequence: TGCGCCAGCAGCTTGAGGCTAGCGGGAGACACAGATACGCAGTATTTT. Together with reference TRBV5-1 and TRBJ2-3, the CDR3 gives the full variable domain: KAGVTQTPRYLIKTRGQQVTLSCSPISGHRSVSWYQQTPGQGLQFLFEYFSETQRNKGNFPGRFSGRQFSNSRSEMNVSTLELGDSALYLCASSLRLAGDTDTQYFGPGTRLTVL.

The V call is TRBV29-1, the J call TRBJ2-7; maybe TRBD1 (5 bases). CDR1 and CDR2 from the germline V gene are SQVTM and ANQGSEA. V gave up 3 bases and J gave up 4 bases, with 16 bases separating them. The CDR3 consists of 14 residues. The DNA for the CDR3 is TGCAGCGTTGATGTGGACACCCTAGGGTACGAGCAGTACTTC. Translated, it gives CSVDVDTLGYEQYF.

A few counts support this clonotype. This chain links TRBV20-1 with TRBJ2-3; 10 bases match TRBD2. The J segment lost 6 bases and the V segment lost 6 bases, leaving 12 bases of the junction unmatched. The CDR3 runs to 15 residues. Germline lookup yields CDR1 DFQATT and CDR2 SNEGSKA (reference sequence). The CDR3 nucleotides read TGCAGTGCCAATTTAGCGGGAGGTCGAAGGGATACGCAGTATTTT. This translates into CSANLAGGRRDTQYF.

The V gene is TRBV6-2 or TRBV6-3, the J gene TRBJ2-1, with 9 bases matching TRBD2. V shed 7 bases, J shed 5 bases, and the junction held 6 bases outside the gene matches. CDR1 is MNHEY and CDR2 is SVGEGT in the germline V gene. This CDR3 comprises 14 residues. The CDR3 sequence: CASTLAGVDNEQFF. The DNA of the CDR3 is TGTGCCAGCACTTTAGCGGGAGTTGACAATGAGCAGTTCTTC.

The chain joins TRBV10-3 to TRBJ1-2; the D is unclear. The V and J ends lost 5 bases and 4 bases respectively, with 11 bases between them. CDR1 is ENHRY and CDR2 is SYGVKD in the germline V gene. The CDR3 length is 13 residues. CDR3 nucleotides: TGTGCCATCAGTCCTGACCCCAGCTATGGCTACACCTTC. This codes for CAISPDPSYGYTF.

This clonotype occurred a few times. The V and J genes are TRBV6-2 or TRBV6-3 and TRBJ1-1, with TRBD1 matching 7 bases. This CDR3 contains 15 residues. Germline V gene sequence: CDR1 MNHEY, CDR2 SVGEGT. Trimming at V came to 0 bases and at J to 4 bases, leaving 5 bases not matched to a gene. The CDR3 nucleotides are TGTGCCAGCAGTTACTCGGGCAGGGGGACCACTGAAGCTTTCTTT. This sequence encodes CASSYSGRGTTEAFF.

The J gene is TRBJ1-1, the V gene TRBV12-3 or TRBV12-4, with D possibly being TRBD1 (5 bases). The length of the CDR3 is 12 residues. Trimming stripped 6 bases from V and 6 bases from J, with 11 bases between. The CDR3 region has the DNA TGTGCCAGCAGCACAGGAAGGGCTGAAGCTTTCTTT. This translates into CASSTGRAEAFF.

This clonotype has a count of ten or more. This chain connects TRBV29-1 to TRBJ2-3; D not resolved. Germline V gene sequence: CDR1 SQVTM, CDR2 ANQGSEA. Trimming took off 4 bases at V and 1 base at J, with 6 bases between the two ends. The CDR3 runs to 12 residues. The CDR3 sequence is CSVGLGTDTQYF. CDR3 coding DNA: TGCAGCGTTGGTCTCGGCACAGATACGCAGTATTTT.

This clonotype was detected a few times. The rearrangement links TRBV5-1 to TRBJ2-1; 9 nucleotides match TRBD1. Germline V gene lookup returns CDR1 SGHRS and CDR2 YFSETQ. The CDR3 has 14 residues. The trim removed 4 bases at V and 5 bases at J, leaving 4 bases unmatched. The CDR3 sequence: CASSTGTGNNEQFF. CDR3 nucleotide sequence: TGCGCCAGCAGCACAGGGACAGGGAACAATGAGCAGTTCTTC.

The J gene is TRBJ2-1, the V gene TRBV5-1, with 7 bases fitting TRBD1. CDR1 and CDR2 from the germline V gene are SGHRS and YFSETQ. V shed 3 bases, J shed 0 bases, and the junction held 6 bases outside the gene matches. The CDR3 is 16 amino acids. CDR3 coding DNA: TGCGCCAGCAGCTGGGGACAGAGAAGCTCCTACAATGAGCAGTTCTTC. This gives the protein CASSWGQRSSYNEQFF. Together with reference TRBV5-1 and TRBJ2-1, the CDR3 gives the full variable domain: KAGVTQTPRYLIKTRGQQVTLSCSPISGHRSVSWYQQTPGQGLQFLFEYFSETQRNKGNFPGRFSGRQFSNSRSEMNVSTLELGDSALYLCASSWGQRSSYNEQFFGPGTRLTVL.

This chain connects TRBV19 to TRBJ1-5; 7 bases match TRBD1. After removal of 3 bases from V and 7 bases from J, the junction contained 9 bases not matched to a gene. CDR1 and CDR2 from the germline V gene are LNHDA and SQIVND (reference sequence). The CDR3 has 15 residues. CDR3 in amino acids: CASSIGPQGLQPQHF. The CDR3 DNA is TGTGCCAGTAGTATCGGGCCACAGGGGCTACAGCCCCAGCATTTT.

The V call is TRBV6-1, the J call TRBJ2-7; no clear D gene. From germline, CDR1 is MNHNS and CDR2 SASEGT. The length of the CDR3 is 12 residues. Trimming removed 2 bases from V and 3 bases from J, with 5 bases in between. DNA of the CDR3: TGTGCCAGCAGTGAATCCATCTACGAGCAGTACTTC. It yields the protein CASSESIYEQYF.

The rearrangement uses TRBV29-1 and TRBJ1-2, with D unclear. Germline assignment: CDR1 SQVTM and CDR2 ANQGSEA. Trimming pared 5 bases from V and 0 bases from J, leaving 10 bases between. The CDR3 consists of 13 residues. The CDR3 DNA is TGCAGCGTTACCGACGGTTCTAACTATGGCTACACCTTC. Translating gives CSVTDGSNYGYTF.

This clonotype appeared a few times. The chain joins TRBV20-1 to TRBJ2-7; D gene unclear. V lost 6 bases, J lost 2 bases, and 11 bases lay in between. This CDR3 has 12 residues. CDR1 DFQATT and CDR2 SNEGSKA come from the germline V gene (reference sequence). The CDR3, as DNA: TGCAGTGCCCCAGGTTGGGCCTACGAGCAGTACTTC. Translation: CSAPGWAYEQYF.

The chain uses TRBV19 and TRBJ2-3, with D unresolved. CDR1 is LNHDA and CDR2 is SQIVND in the germline V gene (reference sequence). Between the trimmed V and J ends, which lost 4 bases and 6 bases, there was a span of 11 bases. CDR3 length: 13 residues. The CDR3 here is CASSRSPLDTQYF. CDR3 DNA sequence: TGTGCCAGTAGTAGGAGCCCCCTCGATACGCAGTATTTT.